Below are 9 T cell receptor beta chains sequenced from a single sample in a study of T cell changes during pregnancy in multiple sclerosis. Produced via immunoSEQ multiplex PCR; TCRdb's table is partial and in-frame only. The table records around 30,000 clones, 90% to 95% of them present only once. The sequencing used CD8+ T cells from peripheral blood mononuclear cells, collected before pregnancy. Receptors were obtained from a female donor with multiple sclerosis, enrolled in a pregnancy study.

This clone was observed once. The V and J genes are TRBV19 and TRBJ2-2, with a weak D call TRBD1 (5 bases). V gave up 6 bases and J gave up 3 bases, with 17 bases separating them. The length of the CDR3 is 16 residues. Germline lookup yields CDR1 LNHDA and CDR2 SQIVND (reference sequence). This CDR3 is CASSLGAASYTGELFF. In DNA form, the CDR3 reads TGTGCCAGTAGCCTAGGGGCAGCCAGCTACACCGGGGAGCTGTTTTTT.

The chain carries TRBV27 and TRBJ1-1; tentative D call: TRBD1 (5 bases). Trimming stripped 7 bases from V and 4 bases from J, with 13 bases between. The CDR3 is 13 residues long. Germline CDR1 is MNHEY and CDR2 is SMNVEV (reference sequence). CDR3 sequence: CASTRGSGTEAFF. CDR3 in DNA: TGTGCCAGCACCCGGGGGTCCGGCACTGAAGCTTTCTTT.

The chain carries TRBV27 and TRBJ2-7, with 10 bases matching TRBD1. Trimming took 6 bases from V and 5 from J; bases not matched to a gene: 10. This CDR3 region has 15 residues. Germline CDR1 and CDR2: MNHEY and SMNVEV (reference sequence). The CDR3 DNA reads TGTGCCAGCAGCGATCCGGGGACAGGGGTCCACGAGCAGTACTTC. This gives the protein CASSDPGTGVHEQYF.

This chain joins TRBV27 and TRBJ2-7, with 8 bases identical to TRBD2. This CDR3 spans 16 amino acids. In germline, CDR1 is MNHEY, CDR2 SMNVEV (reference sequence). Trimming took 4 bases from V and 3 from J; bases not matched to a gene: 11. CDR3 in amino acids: CASSSGDSGNYYEQYF. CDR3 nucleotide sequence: TGTGCCAGCAGTTCGGGGGATAGCGGGAACTACTACGAGCAGTACTTC.

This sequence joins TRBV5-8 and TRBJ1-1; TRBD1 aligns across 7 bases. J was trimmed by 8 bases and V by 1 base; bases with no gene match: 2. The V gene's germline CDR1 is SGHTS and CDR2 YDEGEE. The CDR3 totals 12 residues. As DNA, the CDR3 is TGTGCCAGCAGCTTGAGGGGACAGGAAGCTTTCTTT. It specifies CASSLRGQEAFF.

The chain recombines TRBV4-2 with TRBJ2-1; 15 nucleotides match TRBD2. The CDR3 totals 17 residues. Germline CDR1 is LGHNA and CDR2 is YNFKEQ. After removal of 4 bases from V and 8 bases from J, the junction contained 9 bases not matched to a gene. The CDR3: CASSPGLAGGPVDEQFF. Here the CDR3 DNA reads TGTGCCAGCAGCCCTGGACTAGCGGGAGGGCCGGTGGATGAGCAGTTCTTC.

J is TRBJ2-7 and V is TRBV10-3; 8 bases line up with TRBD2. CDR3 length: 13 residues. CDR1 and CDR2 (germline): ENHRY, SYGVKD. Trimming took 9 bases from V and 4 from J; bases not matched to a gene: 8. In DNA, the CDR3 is TGTGCCATTCTTCCTCGGGGGGGATACGAGCAGTACTTC. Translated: CAILPRGGYEQYF.

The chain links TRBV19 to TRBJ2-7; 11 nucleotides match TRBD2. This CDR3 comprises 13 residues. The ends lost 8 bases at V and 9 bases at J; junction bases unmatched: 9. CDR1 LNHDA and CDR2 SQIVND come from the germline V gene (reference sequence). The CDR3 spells CASGPGLADWQYF. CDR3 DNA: TGTGCCAGTGGCCCGGGACTAGCGGACTGGCAGTACTTC.

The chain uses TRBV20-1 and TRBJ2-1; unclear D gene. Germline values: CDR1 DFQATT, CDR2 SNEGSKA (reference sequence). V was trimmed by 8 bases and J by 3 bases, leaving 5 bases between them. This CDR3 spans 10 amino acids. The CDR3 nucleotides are TGCAGTCTTCTCTACAATGAGCAGTTCTTC. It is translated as CSLLYNEQFF.